This TCR beta chain was captured by sequencing in a study of cytomegalovirus exposure and HLA in healthy donors. It was with 60 Vbeta and 13 Jbeta primers that the PCR ran. As handled by the study authors: As a later analysis found, there were tens of millions of unique TCR beta chains, of which some 9.9 million were shared. Profiling relied on immunoSEQ multiplex PCR, and the TCRdb table lists in-frame clones only, not all of them. From that table come the V and J calls and clone size; the DNA was used to work out D and trimming. This sample's table reports approximately 110,000 clones. The study's findings and limits: Per a prior analysis, the majority of TCR beta V segments were productive roughly 90% or roughly 30% of the time. An assumption of roughly uniform sequencing depth across donors underlay the presence/absence analyses. As a later analysis revealed, the rate of TCR association differed by HLA locus, with DRB1 most and HLA-C fewest.

The CDR3 is 15 residues long. V shed 4 bases and J 5 bases; nucleotides not matched to a gene: 4. CDR1 SGHNT and CDR2 YENEEA come from the germline V gene. For this clone: Its specificity is unknown.

The receptor's source is a man younger than 35 in good health and CMV-seronegative. The sample taken for sequencing was PBMCs. This chain connects TRBV11-3 to TRBJ2-2, with TRBD1 identical over 10 bases. The CDR3 loop reads CASSSRTGGTGELFF. In nucleotides, the CDR3 is TGTGCCAGCAGCTCAAGGACAGGGGGGACCGGGGAGCTGTTTTTT.